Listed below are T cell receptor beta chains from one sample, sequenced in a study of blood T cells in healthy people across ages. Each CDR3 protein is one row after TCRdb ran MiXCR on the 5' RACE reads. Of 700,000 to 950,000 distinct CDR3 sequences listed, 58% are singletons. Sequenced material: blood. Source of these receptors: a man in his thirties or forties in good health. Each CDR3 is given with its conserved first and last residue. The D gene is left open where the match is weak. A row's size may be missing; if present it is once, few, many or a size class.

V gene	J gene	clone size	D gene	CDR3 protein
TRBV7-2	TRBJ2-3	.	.	CASSLLGQLSTDTQYF
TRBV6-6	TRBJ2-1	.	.	CASSRYSSQSPYNEQFF
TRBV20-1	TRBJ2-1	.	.	CSARVPGGARYSEQFF
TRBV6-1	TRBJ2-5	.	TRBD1	CASRPVWGQGPSKGSGTQYF
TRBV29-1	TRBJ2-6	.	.	CSVGQSGANVLTF
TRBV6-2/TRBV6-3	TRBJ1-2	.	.	CASSSRFGYTF
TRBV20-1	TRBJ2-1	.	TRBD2	CSARRRAGGNEQFF
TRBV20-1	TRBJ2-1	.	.	CSAPRGLINNEQFF
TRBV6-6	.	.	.	CASTPWGRDEQYF
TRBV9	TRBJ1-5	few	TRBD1	CASSPGTGEDQPQHF
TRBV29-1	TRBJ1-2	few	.	CSVGTSLNYGYTF